This T cell receptor beta chain was captured by sequencing in a study of blood T cell repertoires in COVID-19. Study details: Samples representing acute and convalescent COVID-19 were sourced from the United States, Italy and Spain. PBMCs, B-cell-depleted T cells, or T cells were the source of the cDNA or gDNA that made up the material.

The CDR3 consists of 18 residues. V lost 1 base to trimming and J lost 3 bases; unmatched junction nucleotides: 14. Germline lookup yields CDR1 SGHTA and CDR2 FQGNSA. Original handling: Counts of nucleated cells, estimated from reference gene primer amplification, were obtained. TCRdb's table, derived via immunoSEQ multiplex PCR, lists solely in-frame clones and lacks some. Clonal size and the V and J genes are those of that table, whereas D and trimming came from the DNA. The table has about 220,000 clones, about three quarters seen once; the top ten hold under 8.5%. This sequence joins TRBV7-2 and TRBJ2-7; 8 bases are a match to TRBD2. The receptor was isolated from a woman between 70 and 85 years old with acute or convalescent COVID-19. The sample was peripheral blood. The CDR3 sequence: CASSLVATRGASHYEQYF. The CDR3 coding sequence is TGTGCCAGCAGCTTAGTAGCTACGCGGGGGGCGTCCCACTACGAGCAGTACTTC.